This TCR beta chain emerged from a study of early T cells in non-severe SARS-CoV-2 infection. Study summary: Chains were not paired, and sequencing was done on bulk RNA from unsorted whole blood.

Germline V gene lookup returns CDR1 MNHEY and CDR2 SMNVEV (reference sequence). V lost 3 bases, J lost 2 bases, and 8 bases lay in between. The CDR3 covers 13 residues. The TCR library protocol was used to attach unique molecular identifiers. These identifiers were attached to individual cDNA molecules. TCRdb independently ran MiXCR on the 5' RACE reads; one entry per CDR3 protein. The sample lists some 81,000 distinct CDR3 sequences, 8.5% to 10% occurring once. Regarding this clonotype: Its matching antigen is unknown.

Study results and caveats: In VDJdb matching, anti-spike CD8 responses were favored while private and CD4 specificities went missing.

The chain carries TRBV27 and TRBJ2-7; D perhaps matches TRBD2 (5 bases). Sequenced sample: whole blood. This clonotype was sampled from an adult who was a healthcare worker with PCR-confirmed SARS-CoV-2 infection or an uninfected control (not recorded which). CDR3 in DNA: TGTGCCAGCAGTTTCCGGGGAACCTACGAGCAGTACTTC. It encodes CASSFRGTYEQYF.